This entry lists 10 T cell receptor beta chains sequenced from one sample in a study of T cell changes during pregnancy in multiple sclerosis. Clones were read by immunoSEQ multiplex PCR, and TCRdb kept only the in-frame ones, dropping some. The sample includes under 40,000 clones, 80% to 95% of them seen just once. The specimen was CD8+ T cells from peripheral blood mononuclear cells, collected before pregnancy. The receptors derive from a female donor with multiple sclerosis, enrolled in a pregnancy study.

The DNA for the CDR3 is TGTGCCAGCAGTTTAACAGGGGCCAAAAACATTCAGTACTTC. It yields the protein CASSLTGAKNIQYF. The chain employs TRBV28 and TRBJ2-4; the D gene is possibly TRBD1 (6 bases). This CDR3 spans 14 amino acids. Trimming pared 2 bases from V and 1 base from J, leaving 6 bases between. Looked up from germline, CDR1 is MDHEN and CDR2 is SYDVKM.

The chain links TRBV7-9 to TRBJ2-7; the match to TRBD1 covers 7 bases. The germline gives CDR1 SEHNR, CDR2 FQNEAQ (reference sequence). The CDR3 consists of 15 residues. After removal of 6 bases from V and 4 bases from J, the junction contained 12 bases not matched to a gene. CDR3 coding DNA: TGTGCCAGCAGTTCCGACAGGGACAATGGGTACGAGCAGTACTTC. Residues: CASSSDRDNGYEQYF.

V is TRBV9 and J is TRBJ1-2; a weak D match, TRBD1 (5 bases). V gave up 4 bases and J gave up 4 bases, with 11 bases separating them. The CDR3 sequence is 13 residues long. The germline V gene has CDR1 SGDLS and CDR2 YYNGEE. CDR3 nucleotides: TGTGCCAGCAGCTTAGGGGCAGCCTATGGCTACACCTTC. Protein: CASSLGAAYGYTF.

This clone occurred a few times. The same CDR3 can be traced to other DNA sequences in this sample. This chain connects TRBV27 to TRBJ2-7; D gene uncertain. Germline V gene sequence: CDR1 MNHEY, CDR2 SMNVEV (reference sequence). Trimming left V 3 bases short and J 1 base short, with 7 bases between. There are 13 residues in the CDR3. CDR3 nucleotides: TGTGCCAGCAGTTTTGGGCAGTCCTACGAGCAGTACTTC. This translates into CASSFGQSYEQYF.

This CDR3 is CASSPQGARVGGYTF. The CDR3 DNA reads TGTGCCAGCAGTCCGCAGGGGGCGCGAGTTGGTGGCTACACCTTC. The V gene is TRBV27, the J gene TRBJ1-2; TRBD1 matches 8 bases. The length of the CDR3 is 15 residues. Germline-derived CDR1 and CDR2 are MNHEY and SMNVEV (reference sequence). Trimming removed 5 bases from V and 7 bases from J; junction bases left unmatched: 12.

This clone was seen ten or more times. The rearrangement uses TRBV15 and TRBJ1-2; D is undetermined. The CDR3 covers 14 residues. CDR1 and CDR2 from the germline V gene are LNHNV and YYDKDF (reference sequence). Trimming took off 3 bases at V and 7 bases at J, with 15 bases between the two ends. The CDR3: CATSSLGSGVGYTF. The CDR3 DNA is TGTGCCACCAGCAGCCTAGGGAGTGGGGTTGGCTACACCTTC.

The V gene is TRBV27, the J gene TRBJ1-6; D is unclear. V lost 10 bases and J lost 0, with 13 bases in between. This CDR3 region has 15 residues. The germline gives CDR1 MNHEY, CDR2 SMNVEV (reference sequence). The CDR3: CATRYGSSYNSPLHF. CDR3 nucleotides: TGTGCCACCCGGTATGGGAGCTCCTATAATTCACCCCTCCACTTT.

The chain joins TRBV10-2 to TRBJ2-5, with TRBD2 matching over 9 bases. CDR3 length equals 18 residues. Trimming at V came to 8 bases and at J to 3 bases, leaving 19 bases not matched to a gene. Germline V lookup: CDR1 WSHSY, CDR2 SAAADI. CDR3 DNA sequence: TGCGCCAGCCGAGGAACTAGCGGGTATTCATTCGGGGAAGAGACCCAGTACTTC. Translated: CASRGTSGYSFGEETQYF.

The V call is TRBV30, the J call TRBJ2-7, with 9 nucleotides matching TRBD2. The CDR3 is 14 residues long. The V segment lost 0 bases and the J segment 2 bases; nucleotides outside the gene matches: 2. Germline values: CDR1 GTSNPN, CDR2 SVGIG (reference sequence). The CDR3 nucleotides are TGTGCCTGGAGTGTATCTAGCGGGGCCTACGAGCAGTACTTC. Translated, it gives CAWSVSSGAYEQYF.

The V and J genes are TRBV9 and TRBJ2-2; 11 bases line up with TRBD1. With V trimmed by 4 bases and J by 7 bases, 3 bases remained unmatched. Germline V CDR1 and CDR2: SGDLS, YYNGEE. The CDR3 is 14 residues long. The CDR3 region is CASSQGQGDGELFF. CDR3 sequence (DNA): TGTGCCAGCAGCCAGGGACAGGGGGACGGGGAGCTGTTTTTT.